Given below is one T cell receptor beta chain in context. Germline values: CDR1 SGHVS, CDR2 FQNEAQ. Trimming shortened V by 5 bases and J by 6 bases, and 16 bases separated the two germline ends. CDR3 length: 14 amino acids. The data stem from a study of OX40 agonist ivuxolimab in advanced cancers. Measured with immunoSEQ multiplex PCR; TCRdb has only the in-frame clones, and not every one. This table has about 140,000 clones, 90% appearing once. The rearrangement joins TRBV7-8 to TRBJ1-1, with a tentative D call TRBD1 (5 bases). This specimen consisted of CD4+ or CD8+ T cells sorted from blood, obtained in a trial of the OX40 agonist ivuxolimab. This TCR was sampled from an adult with an advanced solid tumor such as melanoma, head and neck, liver or kidney cancer. The CDR3 nucleotides read TGTGCCAGCAGCACGGGACGGGGAGGGGCTGAAGCTTTCTTT. Protein product: CASSTGRGGAEAFF.